This TCR beta chain comes out of a study of T cells in Graves' hyperthyroidism and ophthalmopathy. Ophthalmopathy in the patients scored at least 3 on Clinical Activity Score and at least 4 on NOSPECS grade, lasting under 3 months. Not enrolled were patients with uncontrolled infection, other autoimmune disease, pregnancy or lactation. Study findings and constraints: It was a median roughly 6.5 months before onset that the model predicted ophthalmopathy. In the analysis, a 13 V-J model separated ophthalmopathy from stable hyperthyroidism.

Germline V lookup: CDR1 SGDLS, CDR2 YYNGEE. CDR3 length: 11 amino acids. V was trimmed by 4 bases and J by 9 bases, leaving 8 bases between them. The TCR beta CDR3 regions underwent amplification using RNA transcripts as the source. TCR CDR3 regions were first amplified by RT-PCR with HTBI primers. A single record per CDR3 protein comes from TCRdb applying MiXCR to the multiplex PCR reads. Altogether approximately 430,000 distinct CDR3 sequences are present, under 15% being singletons, with the ten largest covering less than 15%. Details on this clonotype: The antigen remains unidentified. This may be a read error: a much more frequent sequence differs by one nucleotide.

This clonotype was sampled from a man between 18 and 29 years old with Graves' ophthalmopathy. Sample: blood. The chain recombines TRBV9 with TRBJ2-1; the D is unclear. CDR3 sequence reads: CASSNNGEQFF. The CDR3 DNA reads as TGTGCCAGCAGCAACAACGGTGAGCAGTTCTTC.